This entry describes one TCR beta chain. The V gene's germline CDR1 is MNHEY and CDR2 SVGAGI. Trimming removed 0 bases from V and 8 bases from J; junction bases left unmatched: 6. The CDR3 sequence is 14 residues long. This sample was taken from a study of early T cells in non-severe SARS-CoV-2 infection. Individual cDNA molecules were tagged with unique molecular identifiers. MiXCR, applied by TCRdb to the 5' RACE reads, yields one record per CDR3 protein. Of about 59,000 distinct CDR3 sequences in the sample, roughly 13% were seen once. This receptor was taken from an adult who was a healthcare worker with PCR-confirmed SARS-CoV-2 infection or an uninfected control (not recorded which). This sample comprised whole blood, obtained at baseline. The chain uses TRBV6-5 and TRBJ1-2, with TRBD1 identical over 7 bases. Here the CDR3 reads CASSYSPDRFGYTF. CDR3 bases: TGTGCCAGCAGTTACTCGCCGGACAGGTTCGGCTACACCTTC.